This T cell receptor (beta chain) was sequenced in a study of breast tumors, draining lymph nodes, adjacent tissues. Regarding the study as a whole: Tumor repertoires ranked between lymph nodes and nontumor tissue in diversity, with V and J gene preferences. Data only fit, rather than demonstrated, lymph node origin of most tumor T cells. The data were judged consistent with most tumor T cells coming from lymph node and expanding in tumor.

The lymph nodes were axillary draining lymph nodes from breast cancer patients. TCRdb reprocessed the multiplex PCR reads with MiXCR, giving one entry per CDR3 protein. The sample has about 230,000 distinct CDR3 sequences, approximately 29% seen once. The sample holds many counts of this clonotype. What it recognizes is unknown. This CDR3 is 15 amino acids long. The V gene end was trimmed by 4 bases and the J gene end by 0 bases; junction bases not matched to a gene: 4. Germline lookup yields CDR1 SGHRS and CDR2 YFSETQ. The chain employs TRBV5-1 and TRBJ1-5; 7 bases are shared with TRBD1. The specimen sequenced was axillary lymph node tissue. This TCR was sampled from a female donor with breast cancer. Some clones in this sample may be carry-over from other donors' samples. The CDR3 DNA reads as TGCGCCAGCAGCAGGACAGGAGATAGCAATCAGCCCCAGCATTTT. Protein: CASSRTGDSNQPQHF.